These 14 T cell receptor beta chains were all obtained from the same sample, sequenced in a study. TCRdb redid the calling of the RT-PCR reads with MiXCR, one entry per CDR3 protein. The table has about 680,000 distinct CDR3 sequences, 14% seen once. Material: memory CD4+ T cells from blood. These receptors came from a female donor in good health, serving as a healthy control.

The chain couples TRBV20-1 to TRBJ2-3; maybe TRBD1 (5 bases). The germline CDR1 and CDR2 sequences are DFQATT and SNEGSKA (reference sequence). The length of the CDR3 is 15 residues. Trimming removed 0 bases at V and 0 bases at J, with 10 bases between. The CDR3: CSARDGRDSTDTQYF. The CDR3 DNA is TGCAGTGCTAGAGATGGCAGGGATAGCACAGATACGCAGTATTTT.

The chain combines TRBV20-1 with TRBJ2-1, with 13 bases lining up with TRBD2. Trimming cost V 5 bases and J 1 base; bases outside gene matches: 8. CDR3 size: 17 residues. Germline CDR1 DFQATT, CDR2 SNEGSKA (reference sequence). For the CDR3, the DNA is TGCAGTGCTTTCCTACTAGCGGGAGGGCAGTCCTACAATGAGCAGTTCTTC. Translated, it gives CSAFLLAGGQSYNEQFF.

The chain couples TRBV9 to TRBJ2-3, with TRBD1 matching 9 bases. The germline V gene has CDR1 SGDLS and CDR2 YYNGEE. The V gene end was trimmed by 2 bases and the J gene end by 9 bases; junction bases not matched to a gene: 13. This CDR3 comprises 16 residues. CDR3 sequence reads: CASSVHGMGQGGTQYF. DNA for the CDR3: TGTGCCAGCAGCGTGCACGGGATGGGACAGGGTGGCACGCAGTATTTT.

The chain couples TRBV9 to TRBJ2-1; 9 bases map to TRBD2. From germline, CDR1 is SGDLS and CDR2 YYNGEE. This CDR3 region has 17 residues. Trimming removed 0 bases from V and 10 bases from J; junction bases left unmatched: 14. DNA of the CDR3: TGTGCCAGCAGCGTAGGACCCAGCGGGAGGTTTTACAGCGAGCAGTTCTTC. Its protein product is CASSVGPSGRFYSEQFF.

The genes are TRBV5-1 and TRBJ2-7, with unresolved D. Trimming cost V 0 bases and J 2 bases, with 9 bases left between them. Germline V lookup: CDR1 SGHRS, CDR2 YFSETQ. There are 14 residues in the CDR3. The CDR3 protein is CASSLGEPPYEQYF. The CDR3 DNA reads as TGCGCCAGCAGCTTGGGAGAGCCACCCTACGAGCAGTACTTC.

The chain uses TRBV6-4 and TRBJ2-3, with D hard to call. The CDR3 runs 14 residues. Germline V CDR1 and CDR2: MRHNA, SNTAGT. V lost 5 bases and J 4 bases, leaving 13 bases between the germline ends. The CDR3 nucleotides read TGTGCCAGCAGTAATGGCGGACGGGCAGATACGCAGTATTTT. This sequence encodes CASSNGGRADTQYF.

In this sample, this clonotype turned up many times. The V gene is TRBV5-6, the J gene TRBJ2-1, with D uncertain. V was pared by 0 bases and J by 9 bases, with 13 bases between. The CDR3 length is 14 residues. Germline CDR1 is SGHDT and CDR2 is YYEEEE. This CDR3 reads CASSLALLRGEQFF. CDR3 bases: TGTGCCAGCAGCTTGGCACTTCTGCGCGGTGAGCAGTTCTTC.

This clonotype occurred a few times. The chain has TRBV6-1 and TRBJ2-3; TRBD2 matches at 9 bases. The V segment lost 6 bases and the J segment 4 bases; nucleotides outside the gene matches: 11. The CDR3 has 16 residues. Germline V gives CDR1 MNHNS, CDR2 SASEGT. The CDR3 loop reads CASSSSGKAAADTQYF. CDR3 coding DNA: TGTGCCAGCAGCTCTAGCGGGAAGGCAGCGGCAGATACGCAGTATTTT.

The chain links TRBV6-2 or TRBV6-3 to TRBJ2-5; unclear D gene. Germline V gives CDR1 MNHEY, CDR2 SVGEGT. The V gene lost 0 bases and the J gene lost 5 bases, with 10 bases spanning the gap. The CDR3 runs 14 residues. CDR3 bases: TGTGCCAGCAGTTACTCGACGTCAGCCGAGACCCAGTACTTC. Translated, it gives CASSYSTSAETQYF.

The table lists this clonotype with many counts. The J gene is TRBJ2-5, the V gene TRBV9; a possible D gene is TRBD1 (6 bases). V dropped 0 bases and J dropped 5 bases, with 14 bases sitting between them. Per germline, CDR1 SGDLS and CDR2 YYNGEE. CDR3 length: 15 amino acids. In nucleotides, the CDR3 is TGTGCCAGCAGCGTAGAACAGGGTGTAGGGGAGACCCAGTACTTC. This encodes CASSVEQGVGETQYF.

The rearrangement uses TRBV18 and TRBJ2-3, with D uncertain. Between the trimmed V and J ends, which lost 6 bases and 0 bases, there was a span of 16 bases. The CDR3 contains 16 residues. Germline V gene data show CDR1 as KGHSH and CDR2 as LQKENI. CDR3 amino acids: CASSYPQTFSTDTQYF. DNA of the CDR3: TGTGCCAGCTCGTACCCACAAACTTTCAGCACAGATACGCAGTATTTT.

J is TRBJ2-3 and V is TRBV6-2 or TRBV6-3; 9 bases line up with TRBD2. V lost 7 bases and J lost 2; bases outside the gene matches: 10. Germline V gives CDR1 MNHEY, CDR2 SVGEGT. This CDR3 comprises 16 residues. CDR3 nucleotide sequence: TGTGCCAGCACCCTTAGCGGGAGTAGGGCCACAGATACGCAGTATTTT. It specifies CASTLSGSRATDTQYF.

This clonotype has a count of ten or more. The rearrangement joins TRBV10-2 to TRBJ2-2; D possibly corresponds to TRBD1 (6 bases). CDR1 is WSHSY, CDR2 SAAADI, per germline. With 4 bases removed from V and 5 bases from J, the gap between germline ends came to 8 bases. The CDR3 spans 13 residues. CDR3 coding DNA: TGCGCCAGCAGTGCACAGGGTACCGGGGAGCTGTTTTTT. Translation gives CASSAQGTGELFF.

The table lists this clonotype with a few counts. The CDR3 region has the DNA TGTGCCAGCAGCCTCTCCGGGACTAGCGGGAGAATCCTCTTCTTC. As protein: CASSLSGTSGRILFF. The V call is TRBV7-2, the J call TRBJ2-1, with TRBD2 matching over 14 bases. The junction had 13 bases not matched to a gene; V was cut back by 5 bases and J by 16 bases. The CDR3 is made up of 15 amino acids. Germline V gives CDR1 SGHTA, CDR2 FQGNSA.